These T cell receptor beta chains were read from a single sample in a study of T-cell reconstitution after alpha-beta-depleted transplantation in children. Via MiXCR, TCRdb re-called the PCR reads, giving one row per CDR3 protein. Among around 200,000 distinct CDR3 sequences listed, roughly 8.1% were seen once. Sequencing used PBMCs, mostly from graft donor cells, obtained 360 days after TCRalphabeta/CD19-depleted stem cell transplant. These receptors originate from a male patient between 2 and 10 years old who had a stem cell transplant for acute myeloid leukemia, so the T cells may come from the graft donor. Each CDR3 is given with its conserved first and last residue. The D gene is left open where the match is weak. Not all rows give a size; the values are once, few, many and, for expanded clones, a class.

clone size: many
V gene: TRBV7-9
D gene: .
J gene: TRBJ2-5
CDR3 DNA: TGTGCCAGTGTCGGGGGCAGCCGAGTTCGGGAGACCCAGTACTTC
CDR3 protein: CASVGGSRVRETQYF

clone size: many
V gene: TRBV12-3/TRBV12-4
D gene: .
J gene: TRBJ2-6
CDR3 DNA: TGTGCCAGCAGTCGACGGACAGCTGGGGCCAACGTCCTGACTTTC
CDR3 protein: CASSRRTAGANVLTF

clone size: .
V gene: TRBV20-1
D gene: .
J gene: TRBJ1-4
CDR3 DNA: TGCAGTGCTAGGGCCCCAGGGACTACTAATGAAAAACTGTTTTTT
CDR3 protein: CSARAPGTTNEKLFF

clone size: few
V gene: TRBV7-9
D gene: TRBD1
J gene: TRBJ1-4
CDR3 DNA: TGTGCCTGGACAGGGGAGCCAACTAATGAAAAACTGTTTTTT
CDR3 protein: CAWTGEPTNEKLFF

clone size: many
V gene: TRBV6-2/TRBV6-3
D gene: .
J gene: TRBJ1-2
CDR3 DNA: TGTGCCAGCAGTCTGGACCGTCGGGGCTACACCTTC
CDR3 protein: CASSLDRRGYTF

clone size: few
V gene: TRBV12-3/TRBV12-4
D gene: TRBD2
J gene: TRBJ2-7
CDR3 DNA: TGTGCCAGCACCCCCGGACTAGCGGGAATAGGATACGAGCAGTACTTC
CDR3 protein: CASTPGLAGIGYEQYF

clone size: .
V gene: TRBV7-9
D gene: .
J gene: TRBJ2-2
CDR3 DNA: TGTGCCAGGGGGACGGTCGACACCGGGGAGCTGTTTTTT
CDR3 protein: CARGTVDTGELFF

clone size: few
V gene: TRBV28
D gene: TRBD1
J gene: TRBJ2-7
CDR3 DNA: TGTGCCAGCAGGGGACAGAAGGACCTCCCCCCTACCTACGAGCAGTACTTC
CDR3 protein: CASRGQKDLPPTYEQYF

clone size: few
V gene: TRBV12-3/TRBV12-4
D gene: TRBD1
J gene: TRBJ1-6
CDR3 DNA: TGTGCCAGCAGTTTGTACAGGGGCGGTTCACCCCTCCACTTT
CDR3 protein: CASSLYRGGSPLHF

clone size: .
V gene: TRBV12-3/TRBV12-4
D gene: .
J gene: TRBJ2-4
CDR3 DNA: TGTGCCAGCAGTTTATATAGGGGAGGTACCAAAAACATTCAGTACTTC
CDR3 protein: CASSLYRGGTKNIQYF

clone size: many
V gene: TRBV4-1
D gene: .
J gene: TRBJ2-5
CDR3 DNA: TGCGCCAGCAGCGAGACAGAGTACCAAGAGACCCAGTACTTC
CDR3 protein: CASSETEYQETQYF

clone size: many
V gene: TRBV10-2
D gene: .
J gene: TRBJ2-7
CDR3 DNA: TGCGCCAGCAGTGAGTTAGGGTTCGGCTACGAGCAGTACTTC
CDR3 protein: CASSELGFGYEQYF

clone size: many
V gene: TRBV12-3/TRBV12-4
D gene: TRBD2
J gene: TRBJ2-3
CDR3 DNA: TGTGCCAGCAGTTTTCATAGCGGGATCACAGATACGCAGTATTTT
CDR3 protein: CASSFHSGITDTQYF

clone size: many
V gene: TRBV15
D gene: .
J gene: TRBJ2-6
CDR3 DNA: TGTGCCACCAGCAGAGATCTTACCGTTGGGGCCAACGTCCTGACTTTC
CDR3 protein: CATSRDLTVGANVLTF

clone size: many
V gene: TRBV4-1
D gene: TRBD2
J gene: TRBJ2-1
CDR3 DNA: TGCGCCAGCAGCCACCCGATCCTAGCGGGGGGCCCTTCCTCCTACAATGAGCAGTTCTTC
CDR3 protein: CASSHPILAGGPSSYNEQFF

clone size: many
V gene: TRBV5-1
D gene: .
J gene: TRBJ2-3
CDR3 DNA: TGCGCCAGCAGCTTGGGGAGGAGTAGCGCGCCAGATACGCAGTATTTT
CDR3 protein: CASSLGRSSAPDTQYF

clone size: .
V gene: TRBV4-1
D gene: TRBD2
J gene: TRBJ2-1
CDR3 DNA: TGCGCCAGCAGCCACCCAACCACTAGCGCCAAGGACCGAAGCTCCTACAATGAGCAGTTCTTC
CDR3 protein: CASSHPTTSAKDRSSYNEQFF

clone size: many
V gene: TRBV12-3/TRBV12-4
D gene: TRBD1
J gene: TRBJ2-7
CDR3 DNA: TGTGCCAGCAGTTTCCCGGGACAGGGGTACGAGCAGTACTTC
CDR3 protein: CASSFPGQGYEQYF

clone size: many
V gene: TRBV20-1
D gene: .
J gene: TRBJ2-7
CDR3 DNA: TGCAGTGCTAGAGATTCGGCTCTCTACGAGCAGTACTTC
CDR3 protein: CSARDSALYEQYF

clone size: many
V gene: TRBV11-3
D gene: .
J gene: TRBJ1-1
CDR3 DNA: TGTGCCAGCAGCTTAGCCAGGGGAACTGAAGCTTTCTTT
CDR3 protein: CASSLARGTEAFF

clone size: many
V gene: TRBV12-3/TRBV12-4
D gene: .
J gene: TRBJ1-6
CDR3 DNA: TGTGCCAGCAGTTTAGGAAGGACAGCGACTTCACCCCTCCACTTT
CDR3 protein: CASSLGRTATSPLHF

clone size: .
V gene: TRBV7-8
D gene: TRBD1
J gene: TRBJ2-3
CDR3 DNA: TGTGCCAGCAGGGAAGGGACAGGGGGAGGAGATACGCAGTATTTT
CDR3 protein: CASREGTGGGDTQYF

clone size: few
V gene: TRBV29-1
D gene: .
J gene: TRBJ2-7
CDR3 DNA: TGCAGCGTTCGGACAGATTCCTACGAGCAGTACTTC
CDR3 protein: CSVRTDSYEQYF

clone size: .
V gene: TRBV7-6
D gene: .
J gene: TRBJ2-3
CDR3 DNA: TGTGCCAGCAGCCCACTGGGGGGCTTCACAGATACGCAGTATTTT
CDR3 protein: CASSPLGGFTDTQYF

clone size: .
V gene: TRBV12-3/TRBV12-4
D gene: .
J gene: TRBJ2-2
CDR3 DNA: TGTGCCAGCAGTTTTCGGGGGCGGGACACCGGGGAGCTGTTTTTT
CDR3 protein: CASSFRGRDTGELFF

clone size: many
V gene: TRBV4-2
D gene: .
J gene: TRBJ2-1
CDR3 DNA: TGTGCCAGCAGCCAAGAGAAGTATGAGCAGTTCTTC
CDR3 protein: CASSQEKYEQFF

clone size: .
V gene: TRBV7-2
D gene: .
J gene: TRBJ2-7
CDR3 DNA: TGTGCCAGCAGCTTCTCCTCTAGCTACTCCTACGAGCAGTACTTC
CDR3 protein: CASSFSSSYSYEQYF

clone size: many
V gene: TRBV29-1
D gene: .
J gene: TRBJ2-7
CDR3 DNA: TGCAGCGTCGCCCTTCTCCACGGGCAGTACTTC
CDR3 protein: CSVALLHGQYF

clone size: few
V gene: TRBV9
D gene: .
J gene: TRBJ2-5
CDR3 DNA: TGTGCCAGCAGCGTAATCGGGGGGCTAGGAGAGACCCAGTACTTC
CDR3 protein: CASSVIGGLGETQYF

clone size: few
V gene: TRBV5-1
D gene: .
J gene: TRBJ2-2
CDR3 DNA: TGCGCCAGCAGCTTGGTAGCGAACACCGGGGAGCTGTTTTTT
CDR3 protein: CASSLVANTGELFF

clone size: few
V gene: TRBV12-3/TRBV12-4
D gene: .
J gene: TRBJ1-1
CDR3 DNA: TGTGCCAGCAGAAAACAGAGCCTGAACACTGAAGCTTTCTTT
CDR3 protein: CASRKQSLNTEAFF

clone size: few
V gene: TRBV27
D gene: .
J gene: TRBJ2-3
CDR3 DNA: TGTGCCAGCAGTTTACGTCTAGGGGTTTATGGTAGCACAGATACGCAGTATTTT
CDR3 protein: CASSLRLGVYGSTDTQYF

clone size: .
V gene: TRBV6-2/TRBV6-3
D gene: .
J gene: TRBJ1-2
CDR3 DNA: TGTGCCAGCAGTTTAGGGACATCGCCCAACTACACCTTC
CDR3 protein: CASSLGTSPNYTF

clone size: many
V gene: TRBV5-1
D gene: .
J gene: TRBJ2-7
CDR3 DNA: TGCGCCAGCAGCTTGAACGGGGCAGGCAAAATGGCCTACGAGCAGTACTTC
CDR3 protein: CASSLNGAGKMAYEQYF

clone size: .
V gene: TRBV4-3
D gene: TRBD2
J gene: TRBJ2-1
CDR3 DNA: TGCGCCAGCAGCCAAGCGGCGGGAGGGGATTATGAGCAGTTCTTC
CDR3 protein: CASSQAAGGDYEQFF

clone size: .
V gene: TRBV12-5
D gene: .
J gene: TRBJ2-1
CDR3 DNA: TGTGCTAGTGGTTTGCCCGGGGTGTACAATGAGCAGTTCTTC
CDR3 protein: CASGLPGVYNEQFF

clone size: .
V gene: TRBV7-9
D gene: TRBD1
J gene: TRBJ1-2
CDR3 DNA: TGTGCCAGCAGCCATCGGGACAGGATTGGCTACACCTTC
CDR3 protein: CASSHRDRIGYTF

clone size: .
V gene: TRBV20-1
D gene: .
J gene: TRBJ1-3
CDR3 DNA: TGCAGTGCTAGAGGTTTACGAGGGACTGGAAACACCATATATTTT
CDR3 protein: CSARGLRGTGNTIYF

clone size: few
V gene: TRBV20-1
D gene: TRBD2
J gene: TRBJ2-1
CDR3 DNA: TGCAGTGCTACCCCGACCCAGGGTGGCGGGGGAGAATTACAGTTCTTC
CDR3 protein: CSATPTQGGGGELQFF

clone size: .
V gene: TRBV6-5
D gene: .
J gene: TRBJ2-2
CDR3 DNA: TGTGCCAGCAGTTACCAGTGGAAGGGGGAGCTGTTTTTT
CDR3 protein: CASSYQWKGELFF

clone size: few
V gene: TRBV4-1
D gene: .
J gene: TRBJ2-4
CDR3 DNA: TGCGCCAGCAGCCAAGAACCTCAGGGGTGGGGCATTCAGTACTTC
CDR3 protein: CASSQEPQGWGIQYF

clone size: .
V gene: TRBV21-1
D gene: .
J gene: TRBJ1-1
CDR3 DNA: TGTGCCAGCATGGGGGCCTCTGAAGCTTTCTTT
CDR3 protein: CASMGASEAFF

clone size: .
V gene: TRBV7-3
D gene: .
J gene: TRBJ2-1
CDR3 DNA: TGTGCCAGCAGCTCCCAACCCGGCCCTGCTCACAATGAGCAGTTCTTC
CDR3 protein: CASSSQPGPAHNEQFF

clone size: many
V gene: TRBV6-1
D gene: .
J gene: TRBJ2-1
CDR3 DNA: TGTGCCAGCAGCCCGCACCAACTTATCTACAATGAGCAGTTCTTC
CDR3 protein: CASSPHQLIYNEQFF

clone size: many
V gene: TRBV2
D gene: TRBD2
J gene: TRBJ2-2
CDR3 DNA: TGTGCCAGCAGTGAAGCGTTTAGGACTAGCGGGCACACCGGGGAGCTGTTTTTT
CDR3 protein: CASSEAFRTSGHTGELFF

clone size: .
V gene: TRBV12-3/TRBV12-4
D gene: TRBD2
J gene: TRBJ2-1
CDR3 DNA: TGTGCCAGCAGTTTGGTAGCGGGGGTAAATGAGCAGTTCTTC
CDR3 protein: CASSLVAGVNEQFF

clone size: few
V gene: TRBV9
D gene: .
J gene: TRBJ1-1
CDR3 DNA: TGTGCCAGCAGCGCGACGAACACTGAAGCTTTCTTT
CDR3 protein: CASSATNTEAFF

clone size: few
V gene: TRBV5-1
D gene: .
J gene: TRBJ2-3
CDR3 DNA: TGCGCCAGCACCTCGGGAGTCGTCGCAGATACGCAGTATTTT
CDR3 protein: CASTSGVVADTQYF

clone size: many
V gene: TRBV7-9
D gene: .
J gene: TRBJ2-1
CDR3 DNA: TGTGCCAGCGCTAGACGGAGCTCCTACAATGAGCAGTTCTTC
CDR3 protein: CASARRSSYNEQFF

clone size: many
V gene: TRBV5-1
D gene: .
J gene: TRBJ2-3
CDR3 DNA: TGCGCCAGCAGCTCCCCCTTTGGCAGAATCACAGATACGCAGTATTTT
CDR3 protein: CASSSPFGRITDTQYF

clone size: .
V gene: TRBV29-1
D gene: .
J gene: TRBJ2-1
CDR3 DNA: TGCAGCGTTGAACGGCAGAGAGGCAATGAGCAGTTCTTC
CDR3 protein: CSVERQRGNEQFF

clone size: few
V gene: TRBV12-3/TRBV12-4
D gene: TRBD1
J gene: TRBJ1-5
CDR3 DNA: TGTGCCAGCAGTTTAAGGGACAGGGCCCAGCCCCAGCATTTT
CDR3 protein: CASSLRDRAQPQHF